This T cell receptor beta chain was identified in a study of shared clonotypes between healthy human individuals. Turning to the study itself: The people who gave samples were two women and three men aged 18 to 49.

Naive CD8 cells, CD45RO-negative and positively selected for CCR7, excluded terminally differentiated effector memory CD45RA+ cells. The assay was immunoSEQ multiplex PCR, and TCRdb's table has in-frame clones only and misses some. The sample holds about 550,000 clones; over 95% are singletons and the top ten take 0.095% to 0.12%. Notes on the study in general: The expectation was that sequencing depth would affect clonotype sharing among donors. With a handful of donors compared, roughly 5% of naive CD4 clonotypes were shared. Among the subsets, naive ones generally showed larger estimated richness than memory ones.

Points on this clone: Its antigen is undetermined.

The CDR3 sequence is 14 residues long. V lost 3 bases and J 1 base, leaving 6 bases between the germline ends. Germline CDR1 WNHNN, CDR2 SYGVQD (reference sequence). The material sequenced was naive CD8+ T cells sorted from blood. The chain uses TRBV10-1 and TRBJ2-2, with D unresolved. The sequence was collected from a woman in her 30s in good health. CDR3 in amino acids: CASSDTLNTGELFF. The DNA for the CDR3 is TGCGCCAGCAGTGATACGCTGAACACCGGGGAGCTGTTTTTT.